The subject of this entry is one T cell receptor beta chain. Its cognate antigen has yet to be identified. Nothing much larger sits one base from this clone, and base qualities are not available. The cohort comprised around 700 healthy bone marrow donors. At the time of sampling, all cohort members were nominally healthy, though unrecorded immune exposures were likely present. The donor was CMV seronegative and was included in the group of a few hundred seronegative cohort members. Every donor gave a peripheral blood sample, and the peripheral blood mononuclear cells from that sample were used for TCR beta sequencing. Genomic DNA was extracted from the blood cell samples with the Qiagen DNeasy Blood Extraction Kit. These data are taken from a study of cytomegalovirus exposure and HLA in healthy donors (dated by TCRdb to the late 2010s). Study-level background: In an earlier analysis of roughly 590 of the donors, around 300 Gb of sequence data and 120 million or so unique TCR beta sequences from 150 million to 200 million T cells were reported. Approximately 310 gigabases of sequencing data and 78 million or so unique TCR sequences were included in an early release covering roughly 600 HLA-typed donors. Of the 398 genotyped donors, 81% fell in the genetic ancestry cluster associated with self-reported Caucasian donors. The study was designed to test whether signatures of past pathogen exposure could be identified by cataloging public T cell receptors. The T cell repertoires of roughly 660 subjects were profiled by immunosequencing and related to cytomegalovirus serostatus. Besides the first cohort of 550 to 750 subjects, a separate validation cohort made up of 120 different subjects was used. To predict cytomegalovirus infection status, the study brought together high-throughput TCR immunosequencing, statistical association of individual TCRs with disease status, and machine learning. In a later analysis, previously published TCR beta repertoires from several hundred donors were re-analyzed and high-resolution HLA genotyping was added so that TCR occurrence patterns could be studied. Rather than using new phenotypic data, the later analysis identified candidate immune exposures from TCR beta sequences and from how often those sequences occurred across donors. An earlier analysis of 500 to 750 of the donors applied high-throughput TCR beta sequencing to assess whether each TCR beta V gene segment acted as functional or pseudogenic. Donor age, sex, ethnicity and CMV serostatus were compiled alongside the repertoire data. A later genetic analysis used genome-wide SNP genotypes for about 65% of the roughly 700 donors, treating that subset as a discovery cohort. Every repertoire in the discovery cohort had been generated on one and the same sequencing platform. HLA typing covered class I and class II loci at four-digit resolution. The number of donors typed differed by locus, with about 629-630 for A, B, C, DRB1 and DQB1, 522 for DQA1, 606 for DPA1, and some 440 for DPB1. Four or five DR-DQ haplotypes were handled as single units for association and clustering, since linkage in the cohort was strong. Among roughly 400 genotyped donors of the cohort, an average of 235,054 unique TCR beta nucleotide sequences were sequenced per donor, roughly a sixth of them non-productive.

Libraries were built with the immunoSEQ multiplex PCR assay. For the multiplex PCR, a mixture combining 60 forward primers for TCR Vbeta segments and 13 reverse primers for TCR Jbeta segments was used. A multiplex PCR assay on genomic DNA amplified the CDR3 region of rearranged TCR beta genes. On the Illumina HiSeq System, the amplified TCR beta libraries were sequenced as 87-base-pair reads. The paper's data handling went like this. Across the 700 or so repertoires, a later analysis counted tens of millions of unique TCR beta chains, 9.5 million to 13 million of which were shared by at least two donors. Raw reads were error-corrected and collapsed into unique sequences with a nearest-neighbor algorithm that merged closely related sequences to remove PCR and sequencing errors. Alignment of CDR3 sequences to IMGT reference sequences was used to assign V, D and J gene segments. Each retained sequence needed at least a six-nucleotide match to both a V gene segment and a J gene segment. Rearrangements were called productive when the CDR3 lacked stop codons and stayed in frame with V and J; all others were non-productive. CDR3 was defined by IMGT convention, running from the second conserved V-encoded cysteine to the conserved J-encoded phenylalanine. The earlier analysis of some 600 of the donors excluded sequences that lacked an unambiguous match to a single V gene segment. In an earlier analysis of 587 of the donors, V segments were called functional above 56.7% productive rearrangements and were called segregating when the between-donor standard deviation exceeded 5%. A statistical classification framework was built for diagnosing cytomegalovirus status from the catalog of TCR beta chain sequences. V and J gene assignment, in a later analysis, came from comparing TCR nucleotide sequences with IMGT/GENE-DB human TR gene sequences. The TCRdist pipeline was used in a later analysis to assign CDR3 sequences and most-parsimonious VDJ recombination scenarios. In a later analysis, each TCR beta chain was defined by its CDR3 amino acid sequence together with its V-gene family, and reads without a unique V-gene family were excluded. To address suspected cross-contamination and a sequencing artifact, a later analysis removed around 590 highly shared, low-generation-probability nucleotide sequences. For each public chain, a later analysis derived a clonal expansion index from normalized ranks of inferred template counts within each repertoire. Generation probabilities in a later analysis came from a VDJ recombination model fitted to out-of-frame rearrangements, and those results were checked against IGoR. A later analysis scored TCR-TCR, TCR-HLA and TCR-CMV co-occurrence with hypergeometric tests, applying a repertoire-size bias correction to TCR pairs. To estimate false discovery rates, a later analysis permuted the HLA or CMV assignments 20 times. In a later analysis, co-occurring TCRs were grouped using DBSCAN, with TCRdist sequence similarity added in when clustering inside HLA-allele-positive subsets. Repertoires with fewer than 30,000 or more than 120,000 public chains were left out of co-occurrence clustering, as were four to six repertoires with anomalous nucleotide sharing. TCRdb provides this immuneACCESS table in a form limited to in-frame rearrangements. Some clones are lacking; in checked studies, under half of them reflect an unresolved V gene, and why the rest are absent is not known. V, J and clone size derive from that table, while D and trimming were established from the DNA sequence. This sample gives 140,000 to 150,000 clones in total; 9.4% of them show up just once. The ten largest make up less than 2% of the sample.

Broader findings and caveats from the paper: Strong co-occurrence of HLA alleles, especially DR and DQ, made assigning TCR associations to individual alleles difficult. Roughly uniform sequencing depth across donors was assumed in presence/absence analyses, although this assumption may not hold. The study gave a list of 150 to 200 TCR beta chains associated with cytomegalovirus. A further reported finding was that TCR beta sequences accurately predicted the HLA-A and HLA-B alleles for most subjects in the first cohort. Because some donors lacked HLA typing at each locus, the association tests relied only on the typed subset. In a later analysis, HLA-associated TCR beta chains were found to be more clonally expanded and to have lower generation probabilities than equally common non-associated chains. Correlated functional status among segregating V segments might reflect linkage disequilibrium, but an unknown experimental factor could not be ruled out. In a later genetic analysis, fewer N-insertions in productive TCRs were reported among donors in an Asian-associated ancestry cluster than the roughly 700-donor mean. Cytomegalovirus status was reported to be diagnosed by the classifier with high specificity and sensitivity in both the original and validation cohorts. A group of highly shared sequence variants was considered likely to be a technical artifact of the sequencing pipeline. The cohort was sequenced for TCR beta chains only, and without alpha or paired-chain data the features that could be detected were limited. According to a later analysis, parvovirus B19, influenza, CMV and Epstein-Barr virus appeared linked to several top co-occurrence clusters. The 87-base-pair reads could not distinguish some IMGT-functional V segments, including TRBV6-2 and TRBV6-3, so those segments were excluded. A later genetic analysis associated a missense DCLRE1C variant with V-gene and J-gene trimming of TCR beta chains, and an independent cohort replicated the association. Immune exposure information for the cohort was limited to CMV serostatus. In a later analysis, 15,000 to 20,000 TCR beta sequences were associated with specific HLA alleles at a false discovery rate of 0.05. According to a later analysis, TCR association rates differed among HLA loci, with DRB1 alleles showing the most associated TCRs and HLA-C alleles showing the fewest. Across donors, most TCR sequences were observed very rarely, whereas some public TCRs were present in many individuals. Because counts were too low, seventeen rarely observed V segments, including chromosome 9 orphons, were left out of the earlier analysis of 500 to 650 of the donors. A few of the identified cytomegalovirus-associated TCR beta chains were confirmed in vitro to be specific for cytomegalovirus antigens. Broadly in line with IMGT annotations, most TCR beta V segments showed up in productive rearrangements about 87% or about 30% of the time in an earlier analysis of several hundred of the donors. It was suggested by the authors that the approach could potentially be generalized to other disease states and immunological phenotypes. Most CMV-associated TCR beta chains appeared to be HLA-restricted in a later analysis, and the HLA associations seemed to be driven largely by CMV exposure.

V sheds 6 bases and J sheds 2 bases, leaving 16 bases between their ends. The CDR3 goes from the cysteine to the phenylalanine over 15 residues. CDR3 DNA is the only sequence kept; it has 45 bases, read in frame from the first base. The CDR1 and CDR2 encoded by the germline V gene are SNHLY and FYNNEI. Here the chain combines TRBV2 and TRBJ1-2; no D segment can be confidently identified. The sequenced material came from PBMCs. The clonotype was recovered from a male donor in good health and CMV-seronegative. The sequenced DNA: TGTGCCAGCAGCGATGCCGCGGTCGGAAACTATGGCTACACCTTC. It specifies CASSDAAVGNYGYTF.